The next 8 T cell receptor beta chains were all read from a single sample in a study of cytotoxic CD8 clonotypes in ibrutinib-treated CLL. Clones were sequenced by immunoSEQ multiplex PCR, and TCRdb holds only the in-frame ones, with some missing. The table has about 140,000 clones, roughly 80% seen once; the top ten hold 28%. This specimen was PBMCs, taken after 12 months of ibrutinib treatment. Receptors were obtained from a human donor with chronic lymphocytic leukemia.

The genes are TRBV7-9 and TRBJ1-6; no reliable D call. This CDR3 comprises 12 residues. V was cut by 4 bases and J by 8 bases, with 6 bases left in between. CDR1 and CDR2 (germline): SEHNR, FQNEAQ (reference sequence). CDR3 bases: TGTGCCAGCAGCTCCGGTGATTCACCCCTCCACTTT. Translated, it gives CASSSGDSPLHF.

V is TRBV7-9 and J is TRBJ1-5; possible D gene TRBD1, 5 bases. Trimming removed 5 bases from V and 6 bases from J, with 11 bases in between. The CDR3 is 13 residues long. Germline CDR1 reads SEHNR; CDR2 reads FQNEAQ (reference sequence). In DNA form, the CDR3 reads TGTGCCAGCAGCCAGTCGGGGGGTCAGCCCCAGCATTTT. Amino acids: CASSQSGGQPQHF.

This chain joins TRBV6-5 and TRBJ1-5; D not certain. The V gene's germline CDR1 is MNHEY and CDR2 SVGAGI. V was clipped by 8 bases and J by 9 bases, with 11 bases between them. The CDR3 runs to 11 residues. The CDR3 reads CASGLWAPQHF. The CDR3 region has the DNA TGTGCCAGCGGATTATGGGCGCCCCAGCATTTT.

The chain uses TRBV5-1 and TRBJ2-1; D is perhaps TRBD1 (5 bases). There are 14 residues in the CDR3. With 4 bases removed from V and 3 bases from J, the gap between germline ends came to 11 bases. The germline V gene has CDR1 SGHRS and CDR2 YFSETQ. The DNA of the CDR3 is TGCGCCAGCAGCGAAGCCGACAGCTACAATGAGCAGTTCTTC. It yields the protein CASSEADSYNEQFF.

V and J are TRBV5-5 and TRBJ1-4; 7 nucleotides match TRBD1. Trimming at V came to 1 base and at J to 3 bases, leaving 0 bases not matched to a gene. This CDR3 spans 14 amino acids. Per the germline V gene, CDR1 is SGHKS and CDR2 is YYEKEE (reference sequence). The CDR3: CASSLTGANEKLFF. CDR3 nucleotide sequence: TGTGCCAGCAGCTTGACAGGGGCTAATGAAAAACTGTTTTTT.

This chain joins TRBV18 and TRBJ2-7; 7 positions agree with TRBD1. The CDR3 is 14 amino acids. Unmatched junction bases numbered 7, after V lost 2 bases and J lost 6 bases. The germline V gene has CDR1 KGHSH and CDR2 LQKENI. CDR3 sequence: CASSPSGGTSEQYF. CDR3 sequence (DNA): TGTGCCAGCTCACCATCAGGGGGAACGTCCGAGCAGTACTTC.

This chain joins TRBV6-5 and TRBJ1-2; no clear D gene. V was shortened by 1 base and J by 1 base, with 7 bases between the two germline ends. The CDR3 loop spans 14 amino acids. In germline, CDR1 is MNHEY, CDR2 SVGAGI. The CDR3 sequence is CASSYFPSNYGYTF. The CDR3 region has the DNA TGTGCCAGCAGTTACTTCCCCAGTAACTATGGCTACACCTTC.

This clone was seen only a few times. DNA of the CDR3: TGCAGCGTTGAACGGGCGGGACAGGGGGATGGCTACACCTTC. Amino acid sequence: CSVERAGQGDGYTF. The chain employs TRBV29-1 and TRBJ1-2; 11 bases align to TRBD1. V dropped 2 bases and J dropped 6; count of bases not matched to a gene: 5. The germline V gene has CDR1 SQVTM and CDR2 ANQGSEA. This CDR3 spans 14 amino acids. Full variable domain (rest looked up from reference TRBV29-1 and TRBJ1-2): SAVISQKPSRDICQRGTSLTIQCQVDSQVTMMFWYRQQPGQSLTLIATANQGSEATYESGFVIDKFPISRPNLTFSTLTVSNMSPEDSSIYLCSVERAGQGDGYTFGSGTRLTVV.